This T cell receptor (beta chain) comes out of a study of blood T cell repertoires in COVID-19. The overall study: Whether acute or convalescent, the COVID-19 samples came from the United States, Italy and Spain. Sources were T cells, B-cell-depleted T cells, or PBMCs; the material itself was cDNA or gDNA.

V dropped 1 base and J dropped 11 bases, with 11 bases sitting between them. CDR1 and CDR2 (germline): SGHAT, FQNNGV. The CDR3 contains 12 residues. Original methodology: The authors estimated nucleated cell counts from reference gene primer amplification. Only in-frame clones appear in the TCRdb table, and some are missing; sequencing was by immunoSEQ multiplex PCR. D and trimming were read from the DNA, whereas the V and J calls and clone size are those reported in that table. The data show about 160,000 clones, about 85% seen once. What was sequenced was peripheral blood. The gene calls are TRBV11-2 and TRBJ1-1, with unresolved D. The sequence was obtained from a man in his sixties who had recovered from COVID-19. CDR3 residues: CASSLGREGAFF. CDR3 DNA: TGTGCCAGCAGCTTAGGAAGGGAGGGCGCTTTCTTT.